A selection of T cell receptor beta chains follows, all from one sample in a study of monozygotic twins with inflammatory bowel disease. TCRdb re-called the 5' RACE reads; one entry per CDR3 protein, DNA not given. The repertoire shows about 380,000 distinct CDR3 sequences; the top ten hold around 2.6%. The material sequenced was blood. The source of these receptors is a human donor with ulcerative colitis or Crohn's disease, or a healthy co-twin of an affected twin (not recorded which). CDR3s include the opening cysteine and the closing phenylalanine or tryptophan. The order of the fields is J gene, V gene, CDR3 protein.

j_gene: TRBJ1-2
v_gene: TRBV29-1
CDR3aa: CSVVPRGGLGYTF

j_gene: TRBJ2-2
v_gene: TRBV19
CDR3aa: CASSMGTGRHTGELFF

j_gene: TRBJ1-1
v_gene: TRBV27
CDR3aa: CASSLTSGYTEAFF

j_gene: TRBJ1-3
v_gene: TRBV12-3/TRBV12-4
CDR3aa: CASSPPVLISGNTIYF

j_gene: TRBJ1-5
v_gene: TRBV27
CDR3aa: CASSLTSPNNQPQHF

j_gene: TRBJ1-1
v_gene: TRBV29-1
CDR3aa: CSVYREGTEAFF

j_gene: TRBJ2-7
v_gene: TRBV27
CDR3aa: CASSLSVGRVSYEQYF

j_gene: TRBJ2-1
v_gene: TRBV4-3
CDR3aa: CASSLARHNEQFF

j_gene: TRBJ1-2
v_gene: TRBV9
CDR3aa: CASSVGGQTDHGYTF

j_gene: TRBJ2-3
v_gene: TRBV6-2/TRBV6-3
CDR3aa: CASSYGLGSTDTQYF

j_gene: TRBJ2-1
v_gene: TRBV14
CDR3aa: CASSQGTSGGTYEQFF

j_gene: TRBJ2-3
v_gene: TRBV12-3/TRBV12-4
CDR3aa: CASSLRSDTQYF

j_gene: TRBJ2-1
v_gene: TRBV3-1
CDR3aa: CASALRGYSYNEQFF

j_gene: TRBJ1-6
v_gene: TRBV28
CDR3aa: CASSYTGFDSPLHF

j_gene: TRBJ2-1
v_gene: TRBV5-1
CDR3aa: CASSLPQGWNEQFF

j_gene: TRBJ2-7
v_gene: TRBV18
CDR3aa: CASSHDRTYEQYF

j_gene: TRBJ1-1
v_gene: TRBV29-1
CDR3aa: CSVSVLDRVSTEAFF

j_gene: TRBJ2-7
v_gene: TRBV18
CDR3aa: CASSPSLGVYYEQYF

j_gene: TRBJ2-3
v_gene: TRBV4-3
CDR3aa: CASSQGQGAADTQYF

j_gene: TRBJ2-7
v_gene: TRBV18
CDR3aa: CASSPLPLAVSYEQYF

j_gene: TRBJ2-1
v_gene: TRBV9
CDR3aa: CASSGGRGRGYNEQFF

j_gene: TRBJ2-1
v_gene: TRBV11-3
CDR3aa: CASSPGQAKGSYNEQFF

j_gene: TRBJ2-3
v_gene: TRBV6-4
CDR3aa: CASSDKGGSTDTQYF

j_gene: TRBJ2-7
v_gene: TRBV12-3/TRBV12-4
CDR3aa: CASSSRRRKPYEQYF

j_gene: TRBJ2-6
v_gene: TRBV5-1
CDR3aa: CASSLAVGQMSSGANVLTF

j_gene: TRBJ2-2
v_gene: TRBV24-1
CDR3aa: CATSDFNTGELFF

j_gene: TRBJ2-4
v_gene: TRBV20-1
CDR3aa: CSASPGQGGTKNIQYF

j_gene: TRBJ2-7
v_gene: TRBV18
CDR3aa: CASSPPTGRDEQYF

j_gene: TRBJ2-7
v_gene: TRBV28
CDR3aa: CASRRTDTYEQYF

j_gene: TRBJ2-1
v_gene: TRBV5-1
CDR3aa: CASSLDRSYNEHFF

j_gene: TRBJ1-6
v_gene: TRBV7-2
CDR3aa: CASSLAGQGSYNSPLHF

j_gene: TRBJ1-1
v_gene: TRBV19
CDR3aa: CASSPLGRNTEAFF

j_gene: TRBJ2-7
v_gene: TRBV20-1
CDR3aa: CSPLRTAYEQYF

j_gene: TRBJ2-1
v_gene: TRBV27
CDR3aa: CASSEYGGEQFF

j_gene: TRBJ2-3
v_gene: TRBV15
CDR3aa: CATSRDRGVGTDTQYF